One and the same sample provided the 19 T cell receptor beta chains below, sequenced in a study of blood T cells in healthy people across ages. Combining a sample-barcoded 5' primer with a J-beta primer mix, a second PCR ran for roughly 7 to 12 cycles. TCRdb itself ran the 5' RACE reads through MiXCR, one entry per CDR3 protein. The table shows about 780,000 distinct CDR3 sequences, with about half occurring only once. The specimen was blood. The source of these receptors is a man older than 75 in good health.

The gene calls are TRBV28 and TRBJ2-5; 8 bases align to TRBD1. Per germline, CDR1 MDHEN and CDR2 SYDVKM. The junction had 26 bases not matched to a gene; V was cut back by 6 bases and J by 11 bases. This CDR3 is 18 amino acids long. For the CDR3, the DNA is TGTGCCAGCAGAATACCCAAAGGAGGACAGGGTAGGTTCAATGAGCAGTACTTC. This encodes CASRIPKGGQGRFNEQYF. The whole variable domain, remainder taken from reference TRBV28 and TRBJ2-5, is DVKVTQSSRYLVKRTGEKVFLECVQDMDHENMFWYRQDPGLGLRLIYFSYDVKMKEKGDIPEGYSVSREKKERFSLILESASTNQTSMYLCASRIPKGGQGRFNEQYFGPGTRLLVL.

The chain employs TRBV28 and TRBJ2-1; TRBD2 aligns across 8 bases. TRBJ2-7 explains the end of the DNA better; the J call may be wrong. The CDR3 runs to 14 residues. Looked up from germline, CDR1 is MDHEN and CDR2 is SYDVKM. The CDR3 reads CASSQRESYNEQYF. The CDR3 nucleotides read TGTGCCAGCAGTCAGCGGGAGTCCTACAATGAGCAGTACTTC.

The chain links TRBV7-9 to TRBJ2-2; 10 bases match TRBD1. The length of the CDR3 is 17 residues. Germline V gene sequence: CDR1 SEHNR, CDR2 FQNEAQ (reference sequence). V shed 7 bases and J 1 base; nucleotides not matched to a gene: 9. The CDR3 DNA reads as TGTGCCAGCATACGACAGGGGGCACCGCGGAACACCGGGGAGCTGTTTTTT. Amino acids: CASIRQGAPRNTGELFF.

J is TRBJ2-1 and V is TRBV5-1, with D perhaps matching TRBD2 (5 bases). Between the trimmed V and J ends, which lost 4 bases and 7 bases, there was a span of 9 bases. Germline lookup yields CDR1 SGHRS and CDR2 YFSETQ. The CDR3 extends over 12 amino acids. Here the CDR3 reads CASSATGNEQFF. The CDR3 region has the DNA TGCGCCAGCAGCGCGACGGGGAATGAGCAGTTCTTC.

The chain employs TRBV7-2 and TRBJ2-3; 7 bases fit TRBD2. Germline loops: CDR1 SGHTA, CDR2 FQGNSA. The CDR3 has 13 amino acids. The V segment lost 8 bases and the J segment 5 bases; nucleotides outside the gene matches: 7. The CDR3 protein is CTSGRELLDTQYF. The CDR3, as DNA: TGTACCAGCGGGAGGGAGCTTTTAGATACGCAGTATTTT.

The V and J genes are TRBV7-9 and TRBJ1-6, with a tentative D call TRBD1 (6 bases). The CDR3 extends over 14 amino acids. Trimming removed 4 bases from V and 13 bases from J, with 17 bases in between. In germline, CDR1 is SEHNR, CDR2 FQNEAQ (reference sequence). The CDR3 region is CASSSPRDNGPLHF. The CDR3 DNA reads as TGTGCCAGCAGCTCCCCCCGGGACAATGGGCCCCTCCACTTT.

The chain combines TRBV3-1 with TRBJ1-2, with D uncertain. The CDR3 loop spans 13 amino acids. V gave up 5 bases and J gave up 4 bases, with 11 bases separating them. Germline loops: CDR1 LGHDT, CDR2 YNNKEL (reference sequence). This CDR3 reads CASSGTPSYGYTF. The CDR3, as DNA: TGTGCCAGCAGCGGAACACCTTCCTATGGCTACACCTTC.

In its sample, this clonotype was seen once. The J gene is TRBJ2-1, the V gene TRBV20-1; 8 positions agree with TRBD2. V dropped 2 bases and J dropped 9; count of bases not matched to a gene: 12. Germline CDR1 DFQATT, CDR2 SNEGSKA (reference sequence). CDR3 length: 15 amino acids. CDR3 residues: CSARPPGRGSREQFF. Written as DNA, the CDR3 is TGCAGTGCTAGACCCCCCGGGAGGGGTTCGCGTGAGCAGTTCTTC.

On this clonotype: A much larger clone is a single base away; this may be a read error. The genes are TRBV14 and TRBJ2-7; TRBD2 matches at 8 bases. This CDR3 is built from 15 residues. J gave up 7 bases and V 2 bases, and 10 bases lay outside the gene matches. Germline lookup yields CDR1 SGHDN and CDR2 FVKESK. The CDR3 protein is CASSQWTSRDNEQYF. For the CDR3, the DNA is TGTGCCAGCAGCCAATGGACTAGCCGCGACAATGAGCAGTACTTC.

The chain uses TRBV5-1 and TRBJ2-3, with 8 positions matching TRBD2. This CDR3 is built from 16 residues. After removal of 4 bases from V and 0 bases from J, the junction contained 7 bases not matched to a gene. Germline V gene lookup returns CDR1 SGHRS and CDR2 YFSETQ. CDR3 loop: CASSHSSSGSTDTQYF. For the CDR3, the DNA is TGCGCCAGCAGCCACTCTTCTAGCGGGAGCACAGATACGCAGTATTTT. The full variable domain, rest sourced from reference TRBV5-1 and TRBJ2-3, is KAGVTQTPRYLIKTRGQQVTLSCSPISGHRSVSWYQQTPGQGLQFLFEYFSETQRNKGNFPGRFSGRQFSNSRSEMNVSTLELGDSALYLCASSHSSSGSTDTQYFGPGTRLTVL.

This clonotype was counted many times. A read error may produce the germline difference seen at one junction end. The chain uses TRBV5-1 and TRBJ2-1, with 8 bases matching TRBD2. Germline V gives CDR1 SGHRS, CDR2 YFSETQ. This CDR3 has 15 amino acids. CDR3 nucleotide sequence: TGTGCCAGCAGCCTCGCGGGCGGGAGGTACAATGAGCAGTTCTTC. Its translation: CASSLAGGRYNEQFF. Supplemented by reference TRBV5-1 and TRBJ2-1, the full variable domain reads KAGVTQTPRYLIKTRGQQVTLSCSPISGHRSVSWYQQTPGQGLQFLFEYFSETQRNKGNFPGRFSGRQFSNSRSEMNVSTLELGDSALYLCASSLAGGRYNEQFFGPGTRLTVL.

Only a few counts were recorded for this clonotype. The chain links TRBV11-3 to TRBJ2-7; TRBD2 matches 7 bases. Matching the DNA end better, TRBJ2-5 makes the J call doubtful. The CDR3 extends over 13 amino acids. The V gene's germline CDR1 is SGHNT and CDR2 YENEEA. CDR3 loop: CASSLGGMETQYF. The CDR3 nucleotides read TGTGCCAGCAGCTTGGGAGGGATGGAGACCCAGTACTTC.

As to this clonotype: The junction departs from germline at one end; a sequencing error may be responsible. V and J are TRBV7-9 and TRBJ2-5, with 10 nucleotides matching TRBD1. The J call is doubtful: the DNA matches TRBJ2-7 better. This CDR3 is built from 14 residues. Germline loops: CDR1 SEHNR, CDR2 FQNEAQ (reference sequence). CDR3 coding DNA: TGTGCCTGCAGCGGCGACAGGGGGCTTTACGAGCAGTACTTC. Protein sequence: CACSGDRGLYEQYF.

The V call is TRBV10-3, the J call TRBJ1-4; the D gene is possibly TRBD1 (6 bases). This CDR3 contains 16 residues. Germline CDR1 ENHRY, CDR2 SYGVKD. V lost 0 bases, J lost 3 bases, and 11 bases lay in between. CDR3 bases: TGTGCCATCAGTGAGTCGTCAGGGGCAGCTAATGAAAAACTGTTTTTT. Protein sequence: CAISESSGAANEKLFF.

The V and J genes are TRBV5-1 and TRBJ2-1, with D possibly matching TRBD2 (6 bases). The CDR3 sequence is 17 residues long. Looked up from germline, CDR1 is SGHRS and CDR2 is YFSETQ. The V gene lost 1 base and the J gene lost 7 bases, with 21 bases spanning the gap. The CDR3 protein is CASSLNPFGGIVNEQFF. The CDR3 DNA reads as TGCGCCAGCAGCTTGAATCCCTTTGGCGGGATAGTTAATGAGCAGTTCTTC.

This clonotype was observed at least ten times. The gene calls are TRBV5-1 and TRBJ2-7, with D perhaps matching TRBD1 (7 bases). V was trimmed by 4 bases and J by 2 bases, leaving 16 bases between them. CDR3 length equals 15 residues. CDR1 and CDR2 (germline): SGHRS, YFSETQ. CDR3 sequence (DNA): TGCGCCAGCAGCCCCCAGACAGGGAGGCCCTACGAGCAGTACTTC. This codes for CASSPQTGRPYEQYF.

This clonotype came up once. A much larger clone is a single base away; this may be a read error. This sequence joins TRBV29-1 and TRBJ2-1; D perhaps matches TRBD2 (6 bases). The CDR3 runs 14 residues. In germline, CDR1 is SQVTM, CDR2 ANQGSEA. With 4 bases removed from V and 3 bases from J, the gap between germline ends came to 13 bases. The CDR3 loop is CSVAGDLNYNEQFF. CDR3 coding DNA: TGCAGCGTTGCGGGGGACCTAAACTACAATGAGCAGTTCTTC.

This chain connects TRBV14 to TRBJ2-7, with TRBD1 as a possible D gene (6 bases). Trimming shortened V by 0 bases and J by 1 base, and 10 bases separated the two germline ends. The CDR3 loop spans 15 amino acids. From germline, CDR1 is SGHDN and CDR2 FVKESK. The CDR3: CASSQDRGRSYEQYF. In DNA form, the CDR3 reads TGTGCCAGCAGCCAAGATAGGGGGAGATCCTACGAGCAGTACTTC.

This clonotype was recorded a few times. The chain carries TRBV27 and TRBJ2-1, with TRBD2 as a possible D gene (5 bases). The germline V and J ends were trimmed by 6 bases and 9 bases, with 24 bases remaining between them. CDR3 length equals 16 residues. Germline V CDR1 and CDR2: MNHEY, SMNVEV (reference sequence). CDR3 nucleotides: TGTGCCAGCAGCACGCAGAACGGGAACCGCTTCGGTGAGCAGTTCTTC. It translates to CASSTQNGNRFGEQFF.